This T cell receptor (beta chain) was profiled in a study of blood T cell repertoires in COVID-19. Study overall: Italy, Spain and the United States were the sources of the convalescent and acute COVID-19 samples. Sources were T cells, B-cell-depleted T cells, or PBMCs; the material itself was cDNA or gDNA.

Looked up from germline, CDR1 is SGHTA and CDR2 is FQGNSA. Trimming stripped 4 bases from V and 0 bases from J, with 15 bases between. CDR3 length: 16 residues. How the authors handled the data: Amplification with reference gene primers provided the estimates of nucleated cell counts. The protocol was immunoSEQ multiplex PCR, while the TCRdb copy is restricted to in-frame clones and leaves out a portion. That table is the source of V, J and clone size, and D and trimming were worked out from the DNA. This sample carries under 250,000 clones, about 85% of them seen once, and the ten largest clones take roughly 3%.

Sequenced input: peripheral blood. The genes are TRBV7-2 and TRBJ1-1; D is possibly TRBD1 (6 bases). This sequence was found in a man younger than 35 with active or convalescent COVID-19. The CDR3 nucleotides are TGTGCCAGCAGCTCAGCCGGTCAGGGGCTGAACACTGAAGCTTTCTTT. Translation: CASSSAGQGLNTEAFF.